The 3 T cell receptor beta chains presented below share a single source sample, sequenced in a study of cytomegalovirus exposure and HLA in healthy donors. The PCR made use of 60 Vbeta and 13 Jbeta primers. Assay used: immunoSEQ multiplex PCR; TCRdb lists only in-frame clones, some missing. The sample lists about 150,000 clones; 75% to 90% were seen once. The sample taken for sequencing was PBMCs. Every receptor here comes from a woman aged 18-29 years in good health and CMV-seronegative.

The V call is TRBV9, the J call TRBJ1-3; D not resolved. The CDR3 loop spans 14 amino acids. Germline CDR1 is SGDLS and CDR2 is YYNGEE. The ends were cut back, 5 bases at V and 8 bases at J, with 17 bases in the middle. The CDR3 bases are TGTGCCAGCAGTCCGGGTCAACCGACGGACACCATATATTTT. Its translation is CASSPGQPTDTIYF.

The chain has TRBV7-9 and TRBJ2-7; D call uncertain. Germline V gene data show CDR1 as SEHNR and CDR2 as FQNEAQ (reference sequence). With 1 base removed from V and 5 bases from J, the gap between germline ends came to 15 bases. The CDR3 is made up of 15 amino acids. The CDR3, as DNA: TGTGCCAGCAGCTTAGTCGGTGATGGTAATGACGAGCAGTACTTC. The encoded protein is CASSLVGDGNDEQYF.

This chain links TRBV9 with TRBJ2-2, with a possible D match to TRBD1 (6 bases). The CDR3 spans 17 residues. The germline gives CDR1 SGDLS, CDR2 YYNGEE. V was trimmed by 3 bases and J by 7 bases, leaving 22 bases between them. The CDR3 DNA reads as TGTGCCAGCAGCGGATTCGGGACAAAAGGATTGCACGGGGAGCTGTTTTTT. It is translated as CASSGFGTKGLHGELFF.